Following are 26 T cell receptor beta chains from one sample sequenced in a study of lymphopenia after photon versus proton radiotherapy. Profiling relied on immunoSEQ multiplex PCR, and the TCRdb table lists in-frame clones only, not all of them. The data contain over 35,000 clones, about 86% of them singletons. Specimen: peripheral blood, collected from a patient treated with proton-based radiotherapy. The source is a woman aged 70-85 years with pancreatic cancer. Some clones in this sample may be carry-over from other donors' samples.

CDR3 bases: TGCGCCAGCAGAACCGGGACAGGGGCCTACGAGCAGTACTTC. Protein: CASRTGTGAYEQYF. The rearrangement joins TRBV5-1 to TRBJ2-7; 10 bases line up with TRBD1. The CDR3 totals 14 residues. Germline V CDR1 and CDR2: SGHRS, YFSETQ. V lost 5 bases and J lost 2; bases outside the gene matches: 4. The full variable domain, its missing parts supplied by reference TRBV5-1 and TRBJ2-7, is KAGVTQTPRYLIKTRGQQVTLSCSPISGHRSVSWYQQTPGQGLQFLFEYFSETQRNKGNFPGRFSGRQFSNSRSEMNVSTLELGDSALYLCASRTGTGAYEQYFGPGTRLTVT.

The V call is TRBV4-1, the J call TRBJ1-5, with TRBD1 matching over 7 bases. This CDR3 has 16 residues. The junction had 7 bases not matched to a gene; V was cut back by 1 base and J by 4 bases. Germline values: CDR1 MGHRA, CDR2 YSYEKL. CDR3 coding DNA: TGCGCCAGCAGCCAAGCGTGGACAGGATCGAATCAGCCCCAGCATTTT. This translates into CASSQAWTGSNQPQHF.

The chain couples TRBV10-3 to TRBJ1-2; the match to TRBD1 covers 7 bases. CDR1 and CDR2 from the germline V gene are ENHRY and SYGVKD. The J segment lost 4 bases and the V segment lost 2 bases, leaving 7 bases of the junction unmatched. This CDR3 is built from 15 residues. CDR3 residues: CAISERRDSTYGYTF. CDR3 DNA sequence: TGTGCCATCAGTGAGCGCCGGGACAGTACCTATGGCTACACCTTC.

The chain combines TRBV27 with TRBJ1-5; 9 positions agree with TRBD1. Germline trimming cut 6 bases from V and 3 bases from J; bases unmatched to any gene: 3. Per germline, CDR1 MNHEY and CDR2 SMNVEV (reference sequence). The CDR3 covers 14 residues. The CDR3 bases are TGTGCCAGCAGAAGACAGGGGGACAATCAGCCCCAGCATTTT. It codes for CASRRQGDNQPQHF.

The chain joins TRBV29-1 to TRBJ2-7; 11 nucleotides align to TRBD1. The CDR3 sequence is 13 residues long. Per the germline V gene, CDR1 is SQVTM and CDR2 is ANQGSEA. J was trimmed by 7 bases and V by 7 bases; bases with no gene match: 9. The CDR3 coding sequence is TGCAGCGCCGGACAGGGGGCAGCGGGAGAGCAGTACTTC. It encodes CSAGQGAAGEQYF.

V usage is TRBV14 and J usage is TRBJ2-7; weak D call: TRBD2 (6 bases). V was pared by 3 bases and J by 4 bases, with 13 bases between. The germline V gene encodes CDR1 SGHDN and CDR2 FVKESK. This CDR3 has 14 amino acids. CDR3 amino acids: CASSHLEGRYEQYF. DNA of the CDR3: TGTGCCAGCAGCCACCTGGAGGGCCGGTACGAGCAGTACTTC.

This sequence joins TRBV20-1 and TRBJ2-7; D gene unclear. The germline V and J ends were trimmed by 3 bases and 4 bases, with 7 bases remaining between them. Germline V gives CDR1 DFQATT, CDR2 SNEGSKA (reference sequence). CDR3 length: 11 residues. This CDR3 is CSASDGYEQYF. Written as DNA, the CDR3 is TGCAGTGCTAGCGACGGTTACGAGCAGTACTTC.

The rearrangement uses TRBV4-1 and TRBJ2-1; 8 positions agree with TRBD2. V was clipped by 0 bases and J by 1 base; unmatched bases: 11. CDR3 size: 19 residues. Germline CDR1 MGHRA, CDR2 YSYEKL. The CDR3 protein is CASSQDRIAGWVSYNEQFF. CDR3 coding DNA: TGCGCCAGCAGCCAAGATAGAATAGCGGGATGGGTATCCTACAATGAGCAGTTCTTC.

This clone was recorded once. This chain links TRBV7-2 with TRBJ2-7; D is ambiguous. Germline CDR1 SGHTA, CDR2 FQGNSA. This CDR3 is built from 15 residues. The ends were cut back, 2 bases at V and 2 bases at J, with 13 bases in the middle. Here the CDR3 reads CASSLSVSPAYEQYF. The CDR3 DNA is TGTGCCAGCAGCTTATCTGTATCACCGGCCTACGAGCAGTACTTC. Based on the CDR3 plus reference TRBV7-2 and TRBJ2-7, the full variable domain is GAGVSQSPSNKVTEKGKDVELRCDPISGHTALYWYRQSLGQGLEFLIYFQGNSAPDKSGLPSDRFSAERTGGSVSTLTIQRTQQEDSAVYLCASSLSVSPAYEQYFGPGTRLTVT.

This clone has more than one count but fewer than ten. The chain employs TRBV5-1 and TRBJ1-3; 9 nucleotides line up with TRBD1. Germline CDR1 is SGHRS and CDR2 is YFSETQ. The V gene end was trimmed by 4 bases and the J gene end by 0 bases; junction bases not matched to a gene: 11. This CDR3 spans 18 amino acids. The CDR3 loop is CASSPSGTGPGSGNTIYF. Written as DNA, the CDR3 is TGCGCCAGCAGCCCCTCCGGGACAGGGCCGGGCTCTGGAAACACCATATATTTT. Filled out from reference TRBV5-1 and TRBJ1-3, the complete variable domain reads KAGVTQTPRYLIKTRGQQVTLSCSPISGHRSVSWYQQTPGQGLQFLFEYFSETQRNKGNFPGRFSGRQFSNSRSEMNVSTLELGDSALYLCASSPSGTGPGSGNTIYFGEGSWLTVV.

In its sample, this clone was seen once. DNA of the CDR3: TGTGCCAGTAGTGCCGGGACAGATAACTATGGCTACACCTTC. It is translated as CASSAGTDNYGYTF. The chain has TRBV19 and TRBJ1-2, with TRBD1 identical over 7 bases. V dropped 5 bases and J dropped 1; count of bases not matched to a gene: 4. CDR1 is LNHDA, CDR2 SQIVND, per germline (reference sequence). The CDR3 extends over 14 amino acids. Together with reference TRBV19 and TRBJ1-2, the CDR3 gives the full variable domain: DGGITQSPKYLFRKEGQNVTLSCEQNLNHDAMYWYRQDPGQGLRLIYYSQIVNDFQKGDIAEGYSVSREKKESFPLTVTSAQKNPTAFYLCASSAGTDNYGYTFGSGTRLTVV.

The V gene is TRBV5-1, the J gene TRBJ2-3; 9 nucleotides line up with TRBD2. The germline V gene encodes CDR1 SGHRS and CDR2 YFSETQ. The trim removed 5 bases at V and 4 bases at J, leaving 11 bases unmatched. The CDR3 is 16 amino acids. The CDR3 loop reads CASSHSGSWGADTQYF. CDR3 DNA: TGCGCCAGCAGTCATAGCGGGAGTTGGGGAGCAGATACGCAGTATTTT.

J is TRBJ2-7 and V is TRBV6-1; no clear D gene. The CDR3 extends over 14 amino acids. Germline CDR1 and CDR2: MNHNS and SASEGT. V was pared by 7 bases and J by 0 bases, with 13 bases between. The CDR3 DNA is TGTGCCAGCAACGTGATGGCAAACTCCTACGAGCAGTACTTC. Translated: CASNVMANSYEQYF.

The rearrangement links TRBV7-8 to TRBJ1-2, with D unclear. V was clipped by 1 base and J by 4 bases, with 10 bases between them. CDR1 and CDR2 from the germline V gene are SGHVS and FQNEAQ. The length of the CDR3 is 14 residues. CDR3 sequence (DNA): TGTGCCAGCAGCTTAGAAGTCAGATTCTATGGCTACACCTTC. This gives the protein CASSLEVRFYGYTF.

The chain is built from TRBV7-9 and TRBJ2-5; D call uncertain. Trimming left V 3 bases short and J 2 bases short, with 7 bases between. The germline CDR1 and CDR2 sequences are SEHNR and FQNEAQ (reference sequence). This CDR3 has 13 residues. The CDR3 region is CASSLGLQETQYF. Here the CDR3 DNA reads TGTGCCAGCAGCTTGGGATTGCAAGAGACCCAGTACTTC.

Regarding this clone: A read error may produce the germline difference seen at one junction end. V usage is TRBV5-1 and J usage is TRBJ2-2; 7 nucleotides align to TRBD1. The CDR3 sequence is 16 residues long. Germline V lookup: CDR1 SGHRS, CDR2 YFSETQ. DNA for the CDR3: TGCGCCAGCAGTCTGACCGGGACAGCGAAGACCGGGGAGCTGTTTTTT. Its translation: CASSLTGTAKTGELFF.

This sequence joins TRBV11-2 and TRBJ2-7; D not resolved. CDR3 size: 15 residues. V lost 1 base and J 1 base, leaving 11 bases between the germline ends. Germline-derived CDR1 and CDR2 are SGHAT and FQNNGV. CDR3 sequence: CASSLVPLGSYEQYF. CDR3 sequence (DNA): TGTGCCAGCAGCTTAGTGCCCCTAGGGTCCTACGAGCAGTACTTC.

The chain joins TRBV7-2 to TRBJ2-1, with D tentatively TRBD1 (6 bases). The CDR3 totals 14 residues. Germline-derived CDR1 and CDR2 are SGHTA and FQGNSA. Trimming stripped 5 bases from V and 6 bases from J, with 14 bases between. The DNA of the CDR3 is TGTGCCAGCAGCCGACCCCAGGGGACCAATGAGCAGTTCTTC. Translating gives CASSRPQGTNEQFF.

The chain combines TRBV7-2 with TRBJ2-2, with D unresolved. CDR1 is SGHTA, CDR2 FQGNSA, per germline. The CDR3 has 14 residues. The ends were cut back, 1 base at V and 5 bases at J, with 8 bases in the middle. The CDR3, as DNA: TGTGCCAGCAGCTTAGGGCAGACGACCGGGGAGCTGTTTTTT. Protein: CASSLGQTTGELFF.

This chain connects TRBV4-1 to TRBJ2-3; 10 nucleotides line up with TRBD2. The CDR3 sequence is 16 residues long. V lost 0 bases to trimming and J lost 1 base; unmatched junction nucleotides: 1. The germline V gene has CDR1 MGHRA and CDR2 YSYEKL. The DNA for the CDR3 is TGCGCCAGCAGCCAAGAACTAGCGGGACGCACAGATACGCAGTATTTT. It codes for CASSQELAGRTDTQYF.

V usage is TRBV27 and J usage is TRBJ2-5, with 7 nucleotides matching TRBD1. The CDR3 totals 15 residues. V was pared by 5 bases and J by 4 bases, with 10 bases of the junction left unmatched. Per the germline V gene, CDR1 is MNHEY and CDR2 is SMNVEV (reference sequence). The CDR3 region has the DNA TGTGCCAGCAGTGTTAGACAGGGTAACGGAGAGACCCAGTACTTC. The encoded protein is CASSVRQGNGETQYF.

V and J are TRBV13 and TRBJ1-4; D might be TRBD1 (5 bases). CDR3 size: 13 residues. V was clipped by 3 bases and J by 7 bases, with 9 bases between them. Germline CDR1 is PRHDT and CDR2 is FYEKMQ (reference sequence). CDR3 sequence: CASSFAGSEKLFF. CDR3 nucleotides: TGTGCCAGCAGCTTCGCAGGGTCTGAAAAACTGTTTTTT.

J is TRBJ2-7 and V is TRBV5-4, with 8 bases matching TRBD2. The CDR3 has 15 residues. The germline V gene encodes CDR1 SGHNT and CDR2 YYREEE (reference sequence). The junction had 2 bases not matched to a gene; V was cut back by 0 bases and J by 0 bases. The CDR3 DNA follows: TGTGCCAGCAGCTTGGGACTAGCGTTCTCCTACGAGCAGTACTTC. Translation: CASSLGLAFSYEQYF.

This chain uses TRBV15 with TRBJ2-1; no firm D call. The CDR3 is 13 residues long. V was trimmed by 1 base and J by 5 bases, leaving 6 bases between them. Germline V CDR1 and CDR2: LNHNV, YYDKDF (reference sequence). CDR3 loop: CATSRGLNNEQFF. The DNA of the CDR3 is TGTGCCACCAGCAGAGGGCTGAACAATGAGCAGTTCTTC.

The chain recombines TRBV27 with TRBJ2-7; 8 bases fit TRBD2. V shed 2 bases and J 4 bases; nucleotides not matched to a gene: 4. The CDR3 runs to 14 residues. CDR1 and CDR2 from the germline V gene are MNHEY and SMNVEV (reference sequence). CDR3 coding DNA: TGTGCCAGCAGTTTAGCGGGGGGCATTTACGAGCAGTACTTC. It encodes CASSLAGGIYEQYF.

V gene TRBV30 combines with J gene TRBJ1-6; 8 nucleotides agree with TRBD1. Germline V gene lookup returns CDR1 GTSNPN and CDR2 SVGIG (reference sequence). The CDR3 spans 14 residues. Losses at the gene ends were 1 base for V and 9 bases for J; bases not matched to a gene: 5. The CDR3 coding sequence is TGTGCCTGGAGTGAAGGACAGGGTCTTTCACCCCTCCACTTT. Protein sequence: CAWSEGQGLSPLHF.